Each of the 22 T cell receptor delta chains below was sequenced from the same sample in a study of γδ T cells in repeated Plasmodium falciparum infection. Flow sorting of PBMC yielded separate Vgamma9/Vdelta2+ and Vdelta2-negative gammadelta T cell populations for bulk repertoire analysis. With CATT, TCRdb re-called clones from the multiplex PCR reads. The repertoire includes some 100,000 delta-chain clones, roughly 1.4% of them detected once, and around 8.3% sits in the top ten. Material for sequencing was gamma-delta T cells from blood. Receptors were obtained from a pool of human donors (malaria-infected and uninfected, not separated).

To note about this clone: TCRdb's listed protein matches a much larger clone and diverges from this DNA's translation at residue 17, likely through a read error; the protein shown comes from the DNA. The chain is built from TRDV1 and TRDJ1; no reliable D call. Germline assignment: CDR1 TSWWSYY and CDR2 QGS. The CDR3 runs to 21 residues. As DNA, the CDR3 is TGTGCTCTTGGGGAACTGGTGGACAGGACTACGAAACCGGTTATCACCTATAAACTCATCTTT. Its protein is CALGELVDRTTKPVITYKLIF.

Comments on this clone: This likely traces to a read error, being one base from a far larger clone. V usage is TRDV1 and J usage is TRDJ1; TRDD3 might be the D (5 bases). No J gene is reported in TCRdb; it was inferred here by comparing the DNA with germline. CDR1 is TSWWSYY and CDR2 is QGS in the germline V gene. This CDR3 spans 19 amino acids. DNA of the CDR3: TGCGCTCTTGGGCCCCAGGGATCTCGGACCCTGGGCTGGACCGATAAACTCATCTTT. Residues: CALGPQGSRTLGWTDKLIF.

As for this clone: The TCRdb protein comes from a much larger clone and disagrees with this DNA's translation at residue 20, likely due to a read error; the protein given here is derived from the DNA. The J gene went uncalled, whereas the V gene is TRDV1; the table's D call TRDD3 went unverified against the DNA. Germline CDR1 TSWWSYY, CDR2 QGS. The CDR3 is 22 amino acids. The CDR3 DNA sequence: TGTGCTCTTGAGGAAAGTAGTATCTCCTACTTGGGGGGGGAAGCCATCATGGATAAACCCATCTTT. Protein product: CALEESSISYLGGEAIMDKPIF.

This clone showed up just a few times. A read error likely explains why the TCRdb protein, taken from a much larger clone, differs from this DNA's translation at residue 8; the protein shown is translated from the DNA. J is TRDJ1 and V is TRDV1, with 11 bases fitting TRDD3. The CDR3 has 20 residues. CDR1 TSWWSYY and CDR2 QGS come from the germline V gene. The trim removed 1 base at V and 10 bases at J, leaving 23 bases unmatched. The CDR3 region is CALGEPPANGGYAEGGGLIF. The CDR3 DNA is TGTGCTCTTGGGGAACCCCCCGCAAATGGGGGATACGCTGAAGGTGGTGGACTCATCTTT.

This clone turned up a few times. A far more abundant clone sits one base away, making this likely a read error. This CDR3 is also generated by other DNA sequences in the sample. The chain employs TRDV1 and TRDJ1, with TRDD3 matching 9 bases. The J gene, left out of TCRdb, was set here by checking the DNA against germline. The V segment lost 2 bases and the J segment 0 bases; nucleotides outside the gene matches: 37. This CDR3 region has 27 residues. Looked up from germline, CDR1 is TSWWSYY and CDR2 is QGS. The DNA of the CDR3 is TGTGCTCTTGGGGAAGTGAGAGTCCGAAAACCAGTACAGCTACTGGGGGAGAGGTACTGGGACACCGATAAACTCATCTTT. This encodes CALGEVRVRKPVQLLGERYWDTDKLIF.

For this clone: The protein recorded in TCRdb matches a much larger clone and deviates from this DNA's translation at residue 6, suggesting a read error; the protein here is obtained by translating the DNA. The chain links TRDV1 to TRDJ2; D is uncertain. The J gene comes from matching the DNA to germline here; TCRdb lacks it. Germline-derived CDR1 and CDR2 are TSWWSYY and QGS. V lost 4 bases to trimming and J lost 3 bases, with 15 bases between them. CDR3 length equals 16 residues. CDR3 sequence reads: CALGASPGSVTAQLFF. The CDR3 nucleotides are TGTGCTCTTGGGGCCTCGCCCGGGAGCGTGACAGCACAACTCTTCTTT.

This clone was counted at least ten times. The chain couples TRDV1 to TRDJ1, with D possibly being TRDD3 (8 bases). The V gene's germline CDR1 is TSWWSYY and CDR2 QGS. V was clipped by 0 bases and J by 4 bases, with 30 bases between them. CDR3 size: 21 residues. As DNA, the CDR3 is TGTGCTCTTGGGGAACTCGGGCCTTCCTCCAACTGGGGGCTACGCCACGATAAACTCATCTTT. Its protein is CALGELGPSSNWGLRHDKLIF.

Concerning this clone itself: The TCRdb protein, from a much larger clone, departs from this DNA's translation at residue 5, likely by read error; the protein shown derives from the DNA. The chain is built from TRDV1 and TRDJ1, with 12 positions matching TRDD3. CDR1 and CDR2 from the germline V gene are TSWWSYY and QGS. V was pared by 4 bases and J by 10 bases, with 16 bases of the junction left unmatched. The CDR3 covers 17 residues. The CDR3: CALGGEGLLGDTIRLIF. The CDR3 nucleotides are TGTGCTCTTGGGGGAGAGGGTCTACTGGGGGATACCATAAGACTCATCTTT.

This clone appeared once. No J gene was called, and the V gene is TRDV2; the table's D call, TRDD3, has no DNA check behind it. Germline V gives CDR1 GEAIGNYY, CDR2 EKD. The CDR3 runs 19 residues. CDR3 region: CACDEGPTVLGETLTAQFF. The CDR3 DNA follows: TGTGCCTGTGACGAGGGTCCTACTGTACTGGGGGAGACCTTGACAGCACAATTCTTC.

This clone came up many times. The TCRdb protein comes from a much larger clone and disagrees with this DNA's translation at residue 14, likely due to a read error; the protein given here is derived from the DNA. The chain employs TRDV3 and TRDJ1; 9 bases align to TRDD3. This CDR3 comprises 21 residues. J was trimmed by 0 bases and V by 3 bases; bases with no gene match: 26. The germline V gene has CDR1 TVYSNPD and CDR2 GDNSRS (reference sequence). The CDR3 here is CAFPDTLLGDPNHPYTDKLIF. In nucleotides, the CDR3 is TGTGCCTTCCCTGATACCCTACTGGGGGACCCAAATCACCCGTACACCGATAAACTCATCTTT. Together with reference TRDV3 and TRDJ1, the CDR3 gives the full variable domain: CDKVTQSSPDQTVASGSEVVLLCTYDTVYSNPDLFWYRIRPDYSFQFVFYGDNSRSEGADFTQGRFSVKHILTQKAFHLVISPVRTEDSATYYCAFPDTLLGDPNHPYTDKLIFGKGTRVTVEP.

This clone has just a few counts. Translating this DNA gives a protein that differs at residue 13 from the TCRdb one, which belongs to a much larger clone; a read error is likely, and the protein shown is this translation. The chain employs TRDV1 and TRDJ1; D may match TRDD2 or TRDD3 (5 bases each). Germline V gene sequence: CDR1 TSWWSYY, CDR2 QGS. Deletions cut 2 bases from V and 0 bases from J, with 31 bases between. This CDR3 has 22 amino acids. The chain's CDR3 is CALGESKNEGAPRLPYTDKLIF. CDR3 in DNA: TGTGCTCTTGGGGAATCTAAAAATGAGGGGGCGCCACGCCTACCTTACACCGATAAACTCATCTTT.

This clone was detected a few times. For this DNA, TCRdb reports the protein of a much larger clone, which diverges at residue 7, most likely from a read error; the protein presented here is translated directly from the DNA. The rearrangement uses TRDV1 and TRDJ1; D is undetermined. TCRdb lists no J gene, so it was determined here by aligning the DNA to germline. Germline CDR1 TSWWSYY, CDR2 QGS. The CDR3 has 16 residues. The V end was cut by 4 bases, the J end by 0 bases, with 15 bases between. DNA of the CDR3: TGTGCTCTTGGGGGCCGCCCCGCTTTCCACACCGATAAACTCATCTTT. Amino acid sequence: CALGGRPAFHTDKLIF.

This clone was observed a handful of times. A single base is all that separates this from a far larger clone, so a read error is likely. The chain joins TRDV2 to TRDJ1; TRDD3 matches at 9 bases. The J gene, left out of TCRdb, was set here by checking the DNA against germline. V dropped 3 bases and J dropped 0; count of bases not matched to a gene: 16. The CDR3 totals 19 residues. Per germline, CDR1 GEAIGNYY and CDR2 EKD. This CDR3 reads CACDYRTGGPTSYTDKLIF. CDR3 DNA sequence: TGTGCCTGTGACTATCGCACTGGGGGACCGACCTCGTACACCGATAAACTCATCTTT.

About this clone: The protein held in TCRdb is that of a much larger clone and does not match this DNA's translation at residue 9, likely because of a read error; the protein shown is translated from the DNA. This chain joins TRDV1 and TRDJ1, with 7 bases aligning to TRDD3. TCRdb gives no J gene; it was assigned here by matching the DNA to germline. CDR1 TSWWSYY and CDR2 QGS come from the germline V gene. CDR3 size: 16 residues. Trimming at V came to 5 bases and at J to 8 bases, leaving 17 bases not matched to a gene. The CDR3 DNA reads as TGTGCTCTTGGGATCCGAACTGGGGTATTATCCGCCAAACTCATCTTT. Translated, it gives CALGIRTGVLSAKLIF.

This clone occurred many times. The chain links TRDV1 to TRDJ1, with D maybe TRDD3 (5 bases). TCRdb lists no J gene, so it was determined here by aligning the DNA to germline. With 2 bases removed from V and 2 bases from J, the gap between germline ends came to 30 bases. Germline-derived CDR1 and CDR2 are TSWWSYY and QGS. CDR3 length: 21 residues. The CDR3 protein is CALGEEGPPDWVGDTTDKLIF. In DNA form, the CDR3 reads TGTGCTCTTGGGGAAGAAGGGCCCCCCGATTGGGTAGGGGACACTACCGATAAACTCATCTTT.

There are many counts of this clone. The chain carries TRDV1 and TRDJ2, with TRDD3 matching 9 bases. CDR1 is TSWWSYY and CDR2 is QGS in the germline V gene. CDR3 length: 19 residues. The V and J ends lost 3 bases and 1 base, in that order; junction bases with no gene match: 12. CDR3 region: CALGDPLGIRPHLTAQLFF. The CDR3 DNA follows: TGTGCTCTTGGGGATCCGCTGGGGATACGCCCTCATTTGACAGCACAACTCTTCTTT.

This clone was observed a handful of times. This DNA translates differently at residue 8 from the TCRdb protein, which is that of a much larger clone; a read error is likely, and the protein shown is the DNA's own translation. This chain links TRDV3 with TRDJ1; D may be TRDD3 (6 bases). Trimming cost V 1 base and J 7 bases, with 22 bases left between them. CDR1 TVYSNPD and CDR2 GDNSRS come from the germline V gene (reference sequence). The CDR3 has 15 residues. CDR3 residues: CAFNFNWEIKSKLIF. In DNA, the CDR3 is TGTGCCTTTAACTTCAACTGGGAGATAAAAAGTAAACTCATCTTT.

This clone was seen a handful of times. The protein that TCRdb holds for this DNA derives from a much larger clone and differs from the translated DNA at residue 17, which likely indicates a read error; the protein shown here is translated from the DNA. The chain combines TRDV1 with TRDJ1, with TRDD3 matching 9 bases. Germline CDR1 TSWWSYY, CDR2 QGS. This CDR3 is 20 amino acids long. The CDR3 bases are TGTGCTCTTGGGGAACTAGTCCTACATTACTGGGGGACGTACACCGATAACCTCATCTTT. It yields the protein CALGELVLHYWGTYTDNLIF.

Note on this clone: TCRdb's entry gives the protein of a much larger clone, which mismatches this DNA's translation at residue 16, likely from a read error; the protein reported here is translated from the DNA. The chain carries TRDV1 and TRDJ1, with 11 nucleotides matching TRDD3. Assignment of the J gene here rests on matching the DNA to germline, because TCRdb gives none. The CDR3 length is 19 residues. The V gene's germline CDR1 is TSWWSYY and CDR2 QGS. The CDR3 protein is CALGELPAGGYYYTDRLIF. CDR3 DNA: TGTGCTCTTGGGGAACTCCCGGCTGGGGGATACTACTACACCGATAGACTCATCTTT.

Concerning this clone itself: A far larger clone differs by one base, so this is likely a read error. Other DNA sequences from this sample encode an identical CDR3 as well. For the V gene the call is TRDV2; the J gene has no call; TRDD3, as called in the table, went unchecked against the DNA. This CDR3 contains 19 residues. In germline, CDR1 is GEAIGNYY, CDR2 EKD. The CDR3 spells CACDTGLGDTLAGTDKLIF. In DNA, the CDR3 is TGTGCCTGTGACACCGGACTGGGGGATACCCTAGCGGGCACCGATAAACTCATCTTC.

This clone was counted many times. The chain links TRDV1 to TRDJ2, with TRDD3 identical over 10 bases. Losses at the gene ends were 2 bases for V and 3 bases for J; bases not matched to a gene: 24. CDR1 and CDR2 from the germline V gene are TSWWSYY and QGS. The CDR3 is made up of 23 amino acids. Here the CDR3 DNA reads TGTGCTCTTGGGGAAGAGGGGGCCTTCCTCGGATTCCGGGGGATACGGGTGACAGCACAACTCTTCTTT. This encodes CALGEEGAFLGFRGIRVTAQLFF.

Many counts were recorded for this clone. This sequence joins TRDV3 and TRDJ1; 9 nucleotides agree with TRDD2. Per the germline V gene, CDR1 is TVYSNPD and CDR2 is GDNSRS (reference sequence). J was trimmed by 0 bases and V by 5 bases; bases with no gene match: 25. This CDR3 is built from 20 residues. CDR3 in DNA: TGTGCCCTTTCGGCCTTCCTACTACAAGGGCTGGGGGCCCACACCGATAAACTCATCTTT. Translation: CALSAFLLQGLGAHTDKLIF.